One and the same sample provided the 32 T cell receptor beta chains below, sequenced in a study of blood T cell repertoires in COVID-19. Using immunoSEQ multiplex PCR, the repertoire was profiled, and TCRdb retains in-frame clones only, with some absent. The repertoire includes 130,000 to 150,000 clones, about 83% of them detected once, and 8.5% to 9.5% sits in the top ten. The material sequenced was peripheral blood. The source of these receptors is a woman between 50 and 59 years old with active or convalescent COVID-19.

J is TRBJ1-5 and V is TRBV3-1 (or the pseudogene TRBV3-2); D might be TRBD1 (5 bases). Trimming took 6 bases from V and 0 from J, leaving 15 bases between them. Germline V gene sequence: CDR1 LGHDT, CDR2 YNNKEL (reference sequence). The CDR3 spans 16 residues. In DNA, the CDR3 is TGTGCCAGCAGTGATTCGACAGTTTATAGCAATCAGCCCCAGCATTTT. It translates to CASSDSTVYSNQPQHF.

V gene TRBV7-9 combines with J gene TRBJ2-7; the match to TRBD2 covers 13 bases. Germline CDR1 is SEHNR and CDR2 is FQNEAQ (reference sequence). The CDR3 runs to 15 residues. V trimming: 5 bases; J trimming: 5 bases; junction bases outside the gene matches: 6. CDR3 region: CASSGRTSGSHEQYF. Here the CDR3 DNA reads TGTGCCAGCAGCGGCAGGACTAGCGGGAGTCACGAGCAGTACTTC.

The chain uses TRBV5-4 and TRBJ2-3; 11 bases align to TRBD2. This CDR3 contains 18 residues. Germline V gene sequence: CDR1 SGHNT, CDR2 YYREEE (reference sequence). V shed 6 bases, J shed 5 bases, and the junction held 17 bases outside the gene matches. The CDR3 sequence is CASTRKGLAGGRGDTQYF. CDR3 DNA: TGTGCCAGCACCAGAAAGGGGCTAGCGGGGGGCCGGGGAGATACGCAGTATTTT.

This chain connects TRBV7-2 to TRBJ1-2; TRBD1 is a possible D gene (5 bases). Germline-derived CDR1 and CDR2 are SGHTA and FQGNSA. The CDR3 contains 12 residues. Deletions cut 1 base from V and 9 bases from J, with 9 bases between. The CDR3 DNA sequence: TGTGCCAGCAGCTTAGACAGGACACGCTACACCTTC. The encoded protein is CASSLDRTRYTF.

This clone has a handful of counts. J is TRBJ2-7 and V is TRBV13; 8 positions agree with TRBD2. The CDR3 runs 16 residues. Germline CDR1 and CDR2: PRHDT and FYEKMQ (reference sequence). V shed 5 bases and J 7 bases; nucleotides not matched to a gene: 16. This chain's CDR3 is CASSPRTSFGGVEQYF. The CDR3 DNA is TGTGCCAGCAGCCCCAGGACTAGCTTCGGGGGGGTGGAGCAGTACTTC.

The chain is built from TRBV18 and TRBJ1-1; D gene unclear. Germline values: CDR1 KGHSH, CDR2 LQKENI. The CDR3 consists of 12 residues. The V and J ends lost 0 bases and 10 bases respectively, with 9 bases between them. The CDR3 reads CASSPPGRRAFF. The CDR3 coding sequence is TGTGCCAGCTCACCACCGGGGAGGCGAGCTTTCTTT.

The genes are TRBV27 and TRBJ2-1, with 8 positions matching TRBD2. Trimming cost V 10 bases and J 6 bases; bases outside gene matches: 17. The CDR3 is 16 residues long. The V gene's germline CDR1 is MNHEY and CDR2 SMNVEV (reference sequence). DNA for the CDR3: TGTGCCATCAATCCAGCAGGGACTAGAAGCGGCAATGAGCAGTTCTTC. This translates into CAINPAGTRSGNEQFF.

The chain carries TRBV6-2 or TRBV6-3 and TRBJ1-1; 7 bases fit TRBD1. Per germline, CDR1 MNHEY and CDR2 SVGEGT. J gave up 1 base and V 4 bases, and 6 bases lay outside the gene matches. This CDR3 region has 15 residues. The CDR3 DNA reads TGTGCCAGCAGTTCTATTCACAGGGGGAACACTGAAGCTTTCTTT. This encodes CASSSIHRGNTEAFF.

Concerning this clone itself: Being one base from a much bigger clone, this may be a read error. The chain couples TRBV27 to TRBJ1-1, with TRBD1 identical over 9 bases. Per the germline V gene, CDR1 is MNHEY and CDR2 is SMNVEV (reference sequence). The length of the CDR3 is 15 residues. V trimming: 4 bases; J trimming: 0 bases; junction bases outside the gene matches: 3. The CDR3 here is CASSWGTGMNTEAFF. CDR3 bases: TGTGCCAGCAGTTGGGGGACAGGGATGAACACTGAAGCTTTCTTT.

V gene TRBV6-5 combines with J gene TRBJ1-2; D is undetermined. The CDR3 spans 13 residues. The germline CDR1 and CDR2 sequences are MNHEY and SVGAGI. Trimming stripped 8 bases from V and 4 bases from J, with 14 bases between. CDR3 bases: TGTGCCAGCTCTACCGGCAGGTCCTATGGCTACACCTTC. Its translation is CASSTGRSYGYTF.

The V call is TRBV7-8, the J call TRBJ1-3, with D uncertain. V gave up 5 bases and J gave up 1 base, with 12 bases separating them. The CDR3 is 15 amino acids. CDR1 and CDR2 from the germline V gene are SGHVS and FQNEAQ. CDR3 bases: TGTGCCAGCAGCCCAATCACAGAATCTGGAAACACCATATATTTT. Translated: CASSPITESGNTIYF.

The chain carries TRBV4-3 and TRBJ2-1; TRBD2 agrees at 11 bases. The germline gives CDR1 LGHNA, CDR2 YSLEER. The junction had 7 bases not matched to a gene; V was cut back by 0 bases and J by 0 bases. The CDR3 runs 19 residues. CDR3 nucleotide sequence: TGCGCCAGCAGCCAAGAGGGGGGACTAGCGGCGAGCTCCTACAATGAGCAGTTCTTC. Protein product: CASSQEGGLAASSYNEQFF.

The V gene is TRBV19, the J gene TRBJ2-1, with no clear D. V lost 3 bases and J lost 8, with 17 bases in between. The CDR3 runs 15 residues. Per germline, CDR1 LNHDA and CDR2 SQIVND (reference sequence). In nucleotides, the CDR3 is TGTGCCAGTAGTATTAGCCCTACAAAGTCGGATGAGCAGTTCTTC. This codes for CASSISPTKSDEQFF.

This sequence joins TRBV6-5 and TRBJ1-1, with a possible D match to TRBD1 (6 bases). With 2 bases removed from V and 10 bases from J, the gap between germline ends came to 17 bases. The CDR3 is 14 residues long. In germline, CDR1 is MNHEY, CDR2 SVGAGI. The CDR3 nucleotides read TGTGCCAGCAGTTACCCCGCAGGGGTGAACTCAGCTTTCTTT. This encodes CASSYPAGVNSAFF.

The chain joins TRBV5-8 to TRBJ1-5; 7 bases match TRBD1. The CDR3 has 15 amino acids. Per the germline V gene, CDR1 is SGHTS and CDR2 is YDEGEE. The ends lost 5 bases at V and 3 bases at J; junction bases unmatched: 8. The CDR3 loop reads CASRLQGYDNQPQHF. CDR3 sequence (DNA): TGTGCCAGCAGACTACAGGGGTATGACAATCAGCCCCAGCATTTT.

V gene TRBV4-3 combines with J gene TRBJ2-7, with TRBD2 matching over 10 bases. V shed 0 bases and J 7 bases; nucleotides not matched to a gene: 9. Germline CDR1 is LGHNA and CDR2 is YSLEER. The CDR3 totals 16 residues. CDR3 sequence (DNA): TGCGCCAGCAGCCAAGATTCTAGCGGGAGTCGGAGTGAGCAGTACTTC. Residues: CASSQDSSGSRSEQYF.

The CDR3 region has the DNA TGTGCCTGGAGTAACCCGGGACTAGCGGGGAATGAGCAGTTCTTC. It yields the protein CAWSNPGLAGNEQFF. The chain has TRBV30 and TRBJ2-1; 13 nucleotides line up with TRBD2. The CDR3 is 15 amino acids. Losses at the gene ends were 2 bases for V and 7 bases for J; bases not matched to a gene: 5. Germline lookup yields CDR1 GTSNPN and CDR2 SVGIG (reference sequence).

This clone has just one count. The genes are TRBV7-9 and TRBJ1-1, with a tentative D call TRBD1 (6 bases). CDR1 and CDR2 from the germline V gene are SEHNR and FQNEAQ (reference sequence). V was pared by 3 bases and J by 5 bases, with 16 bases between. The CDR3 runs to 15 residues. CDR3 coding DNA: TGTGCCAGCAGCTTTCCGGGGGGCTTGAGTACTGAAGCTTTCTTT. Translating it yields CASSFPGGLSTEAFF. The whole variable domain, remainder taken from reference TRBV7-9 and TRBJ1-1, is DTGVSQNPRHKITKRGQNVTFRCDPISEHNRLYWYRQTLGQGPEFLTYFQNEAQLEKSRLLSDRFSAERPKGSFSTLEIQRTEQGDSAMYLCASSFPGGLSTEAFFGQGTRLTVV.

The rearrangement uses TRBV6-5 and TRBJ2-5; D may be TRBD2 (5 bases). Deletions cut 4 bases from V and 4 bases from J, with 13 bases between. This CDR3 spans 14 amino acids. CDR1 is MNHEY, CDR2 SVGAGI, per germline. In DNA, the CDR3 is TGTGCCAGCAGTTTGCTGGGAGAGGGAGAGACCCAGTACTTC. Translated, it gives CASSLLGEGETQYF.

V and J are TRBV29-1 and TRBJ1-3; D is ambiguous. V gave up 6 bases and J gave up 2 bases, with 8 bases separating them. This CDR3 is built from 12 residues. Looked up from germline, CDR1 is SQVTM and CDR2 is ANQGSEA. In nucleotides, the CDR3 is TGCAGCGTATCCGGGGCTGGAAACACCATATATTTT. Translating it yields CSVSGAGNTIYF.

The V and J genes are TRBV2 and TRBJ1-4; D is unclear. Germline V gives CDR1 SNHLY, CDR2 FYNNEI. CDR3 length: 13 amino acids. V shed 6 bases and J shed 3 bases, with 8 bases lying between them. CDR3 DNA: TGTGCCAGCAGCGACACCCCTAATGAAAAACTGTTTTTT. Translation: CASSDTPNEKLFF.

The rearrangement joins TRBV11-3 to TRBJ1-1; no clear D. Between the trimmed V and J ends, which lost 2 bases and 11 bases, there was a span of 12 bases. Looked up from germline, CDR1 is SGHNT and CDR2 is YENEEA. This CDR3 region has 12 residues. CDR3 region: CASSLSGSGAFF. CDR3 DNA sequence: TGTGCCAGCAGCTTATCCGGGAGCGGGGCTTTCTTT.

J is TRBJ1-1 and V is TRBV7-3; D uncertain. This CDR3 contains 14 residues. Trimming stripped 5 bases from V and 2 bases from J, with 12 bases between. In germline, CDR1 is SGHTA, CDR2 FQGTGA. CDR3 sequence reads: CASSLVGPNTEAFF. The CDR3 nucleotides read TGTGCCAGCAGCCTTGTGGGCCCCAACACTGAAGCTTTCTTT.

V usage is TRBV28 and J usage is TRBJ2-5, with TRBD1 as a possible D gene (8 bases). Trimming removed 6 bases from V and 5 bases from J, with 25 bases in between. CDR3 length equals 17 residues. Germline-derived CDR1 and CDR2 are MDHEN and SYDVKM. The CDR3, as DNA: TGTGCCAGCAGCTCATACAGGGGGGGGAGGGCCTACGAGACCCAGTACTTC. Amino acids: CASSSYRGGRAYETQYF. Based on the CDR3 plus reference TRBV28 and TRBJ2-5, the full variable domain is DVKVTQSSRYLVKRTGEKVFLECVQDMDHENMFWYRQDPGLGLRLIYFSYDVKMKEKGDIPEGYSVSREKKERFSLILESASTNQTSMYLCASSSYRGGRAYETQYFGPGTRLLVL.

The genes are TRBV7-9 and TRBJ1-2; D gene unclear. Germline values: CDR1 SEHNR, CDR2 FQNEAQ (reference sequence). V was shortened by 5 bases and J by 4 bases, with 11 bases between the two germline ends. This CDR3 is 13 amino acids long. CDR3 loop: CASSVMGGYGYTF. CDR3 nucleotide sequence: TGTGCCAGCAGCGTCATGGGAGGCTATGGCTACACCTTC.

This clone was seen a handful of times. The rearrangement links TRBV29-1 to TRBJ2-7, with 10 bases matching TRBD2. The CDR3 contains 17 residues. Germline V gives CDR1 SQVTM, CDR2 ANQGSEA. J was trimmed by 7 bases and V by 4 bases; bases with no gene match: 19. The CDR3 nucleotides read TGCAGCGTTGTAGGTTTAGTTGGGACTAGCGTTCTTCAGGAGCAGTACTTC. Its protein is CSVVGLVGTSVLQEQYF.

DNA for the CDR3: TGCGCCAGCAGCCAAGACTACCAGGACAGCATAGCCAAAAACATTCAGTACTTC. The encoded protein is CASSQDYQDSIAKNIQYF. The V gene is TRBV4-3, the J gene TRBJ2-4; tentatively, D is TRBD1 (6 bases). The germline V and J ends were trimmed by 0 bases and 0 bases, with 15 bases remaining between them. This CDR3 has 18 residues. Germline lookup yields CDR1 LGHNA and CDR2 YSLEER.

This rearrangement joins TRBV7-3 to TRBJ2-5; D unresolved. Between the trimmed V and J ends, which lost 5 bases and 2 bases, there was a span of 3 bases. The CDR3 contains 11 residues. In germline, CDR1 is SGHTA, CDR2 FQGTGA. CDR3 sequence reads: CASSRQETQYF. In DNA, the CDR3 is TGTGCCAGCAGCCGTCAAGAGACCCAGTACTTC. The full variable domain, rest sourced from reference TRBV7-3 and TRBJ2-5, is GAGVSQTPSNKVTEKGKYVELRCDPISGHTALYWYRQSLGQGPEFLIYFQGTGAADDSGLPNDRFFAVRPEGSVSTLKIQRTERGDSAVYLCASSRQETQYFGPGTRLLVL.

The CDR3 sequence: CAWILPKSGLMNTEAFF. CDR3 nucleotides: TGTGCCTGGATTCTACCCAAATCAGGACTCATGAACACTGAAGCTTTCTTT. The chain carries TRBV30 and TRBJ1-1; D gene uncertain. From germline, CDR1 is GTSNPN and CDR2 SVGIG (reference sequence). Trimming left V 4 bases short and J 0 bases short, with 21 bases between. This CDR3 is 17 amino acids long.

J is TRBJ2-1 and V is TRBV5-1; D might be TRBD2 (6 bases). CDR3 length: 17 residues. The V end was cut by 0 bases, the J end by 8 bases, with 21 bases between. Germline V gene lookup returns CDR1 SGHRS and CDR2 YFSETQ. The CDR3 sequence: CASSLALNGGGVHEQFF. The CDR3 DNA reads TGCGCCAGCAGCTTGGCCCTGAACGGGGGAGGAGTGCATGAGCAGTTCTTC.

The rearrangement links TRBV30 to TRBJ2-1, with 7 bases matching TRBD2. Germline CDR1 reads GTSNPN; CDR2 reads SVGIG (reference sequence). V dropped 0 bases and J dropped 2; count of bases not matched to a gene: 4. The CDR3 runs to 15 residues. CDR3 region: CAWSVLGGTYNEQFF. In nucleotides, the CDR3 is TGTGCCTGGAGTGTACTGGGGGGGACCTACAATGAGCAGTTCTTC.

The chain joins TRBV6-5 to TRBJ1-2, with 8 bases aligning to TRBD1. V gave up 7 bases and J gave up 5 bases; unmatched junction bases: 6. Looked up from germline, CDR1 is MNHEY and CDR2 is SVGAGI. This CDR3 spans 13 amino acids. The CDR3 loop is CASTDRGEYGYTF. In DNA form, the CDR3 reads TGTGCCAGCACCGACAGGGGCGAGTATGGCTACACCTTC.